A selection of T cell receptor beta chains follows, all from one sample in a study of blood T cell repertoires in COVID-19. Produced via immunoSEQ multiplex PCR; TCRdb's table is partial and in-frame only. The sample records over 300,000 clones, about 91% being singletons. Sample: PBMCs or T cells enriched from blood (not recorded which). These receptors originate from a woman aged 40 to 50 who had recovered from COVID-19. CDR3s include the opening cysteine and the closing phenylalanine or tryptophan. D genes are given only for firm matches. Clone size appears in some rows only: once, few, many, or a class for an expanded clone.

D	J	V	size	DNA	CDR3
-	TRBJ1-3	TRBV11-3	-	TGTGCCAGCAGCCAAGTTTTACTCCCCGGGTTTGGAAACACCATATATTTT	CASSQVLLPGFGNTIYF
TRBD1	TRBJ2-2	TRBV7-3	-	TGTGCCAGCAGCTTTGCAGGGGGTGCGAACACCGGGGAGCTGTTTTTT	CASSFAGGANTGELFF
-	TRBJ1-2	TRBV5-1	-	TGCGCCAGCAGCCGTGACGGGGAAGGCTACACCTTC	CASSRDGEGYTF
TRBD1	TRBJ2-1	TRBV18	-	TGTGCCAGCTCACCAGGGACAGGGGCACATGAGCAGTTCTTC	CASSPGTGAHEQFF
-	TRBJ1-2	TRBV28	once	TGTGCCAGCCAAGTAGCGGACAACCAGAGGGGCTACACCTTC	CASQVADNQRGYTF
-	TRBJ2-2	TRBV7-2	-	TGTGCCAGCAGCTTACAGACAGCTGACACCGGGGAGCTGTTTTTT	CASSLQTADTGELFF
TRBD2	TRBJ2-7	TRBV9	-	TGTGCCAGCGGCCCTCCCGGGACTAGTGTCCACGAGCAGTACTTC	CASGPPGTSVHEQYF
-	TRBJ2-1	TRBV14	-	TGTGCCAGCAGCCAAGACGGACGGGGGGCTCACAATGAGCAGTTCTTC	CASSQDGRGAHNEQFF
TRBD1	TRBJ1-2	TRBV7-3	-	TGTGCCAGCAGCTTAACGGGACAGGGGGACTATGGCTACACCTTC	CASSLTGQGDYGYTF
-	TRBJ2-1	TRBV27	-	TGTGCCAGCACCAACAGGGACTCCTACAATGAGCAGTTCTTC	CASTNRDSYNEQFF
TRBD1	TRBJ1-6	TRBV30	once	TGTGCCTGGAGTTTGACAGGGGCCAATAATTCACCCCTCCACTTT	CAWSLTGANNSPLHF
-	TRBJ1-6	TRBV27	-	TGTGCCAGCACCGGCGGGGGAAGCTCCTATAATTCACCCCTCCACTTT	CASTGGGSSYNSPLHF
TRBD1	TRBJ1-6	TRBV25-1	-	TGTGCCAGCAGTGGGACAGGGCGCTCACCCCTCCACTTT	CASSGTGRSPLHF
-	TRBJ2-7	TRBV30	-	TGTGCCTGGAGTCGGTCATCATCCTACGAGCAGTACTTC	CAWSRSSSYEQYF
TRBD1	TRBJ1-6	TRBV7-8	-	TGTGCCAGCAGCACCCGGACAGGGACTAACTCACCCCTCCACTTT	CASSTRTGTNSPLHF
-	TRBJ1-2	TRBV5-4	-	TGTGCCAGCAACCCACAGGGCCTTTATGGCTACACCTTC	CASNPQGLYGYTF
TRBD2	TRBJ2-7	TRBV28	-	TGTGCCAGCAGTCAGACTAGCCGAAGCTCCTACGAGCAGTACTTC	CASSQTSRSSYEQYF
-	TRBJ2-2	TRBV18	-	TGTGCCAGCTCACGGGGTGCGGCGCGGGGCACCGGGGAGCTGTTTTTT	CASSRGAARGTGELFF
TRBD1	TRBJ2-7	TRBV28	-	TGTGCCAGCATTCAAGCCGGGACAGGGCGTCGCGAGCAGTACTTC	CASIQAGTGRREQYF
-	TRBJ2-7	TRBV7-8	-	TGTGCCAGCAGCCCTGGGCCCTACGAGCAGTACTTC	CASSPGPYEQYF
-	TRBJ1-3	TRBV28	-	TGTGCCAGCAGCTTCAGTGACTCTGGAAACACCATATATTTT	CASSFSDSGNTIYF
-	TRBJ1-1	TRBV7-2	-	TGTGCCAGCAGCCCGGGATCCAGCGGACAGCGATCCACTGAAGCTTTCTTT	CASSPGSSGQRSTEAFF
-	TRBJ2-3	TRBV7-3	-	TGTGCCAGCAGCTTGGGCAGGGCCTACACAGATACGCAGTATTTT	CASSLGRAYTDTQYF
-	TRBJ2-2	TRBV7-3	-	TGTGCCAGCAGCTTAATTCACGGGGAGCTGTTTTTT	CASSLIHGELFF
-	TRBJ1-5	TRBV3-1/TRBV3-2	-	TGTGCCAGCAGCCAAGGAGACAATCAGCCCCAGCATTTT	CASSQGDNQPQHF
-	TRBJ2-2	TRBV6-4	-	TGTGCCAGCAGTTCAGACAGTCACACCGGGGAGCTGTTTTTT	CASSSDSHTGELFF
-	TRBJ1-2	TRBV5-1	-	TGCGCCAGCAGCTTGAGTGGCGGGGACTATGGCTACACCTTC	CASSLSGGDYGYTF
TRBD2	TRBJ2-2	TRBV5-6	-	TGTGCCAGCAGCCCCACGACTGGGGGACTAGCGAACACCGGGGAGCTGTTTTTT	CASSPTTGGLANTGELFF
-	TRBJ1-3	TRBV5-1	-	TGCGCCAGCAGCCCCCGTAGCGCTGGAAACACCATATATTTT	CASSPRSAGNTIYF